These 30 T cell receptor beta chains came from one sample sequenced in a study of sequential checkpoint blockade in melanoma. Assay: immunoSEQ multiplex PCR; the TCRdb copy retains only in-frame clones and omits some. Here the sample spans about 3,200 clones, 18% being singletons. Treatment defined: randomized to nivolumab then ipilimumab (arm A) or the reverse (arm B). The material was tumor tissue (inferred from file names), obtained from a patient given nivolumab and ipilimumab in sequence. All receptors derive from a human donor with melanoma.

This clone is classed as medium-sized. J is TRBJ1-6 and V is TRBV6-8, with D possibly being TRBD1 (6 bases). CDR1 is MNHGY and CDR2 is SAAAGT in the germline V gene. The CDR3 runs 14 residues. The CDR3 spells CASQGSSYNSPLHF. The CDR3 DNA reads TGTGCAAGCCAGGGGAGCTCCTATAATTCACCCCTCCACTTT.

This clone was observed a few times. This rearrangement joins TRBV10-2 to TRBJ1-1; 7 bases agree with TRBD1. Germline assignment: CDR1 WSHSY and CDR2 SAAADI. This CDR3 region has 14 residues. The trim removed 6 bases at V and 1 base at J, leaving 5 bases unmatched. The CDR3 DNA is TGCGCCAGCAGCGGGACAGAGGGGAACACTGAAGCTTTCTTT. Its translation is CASSGTEGNTEAFF.

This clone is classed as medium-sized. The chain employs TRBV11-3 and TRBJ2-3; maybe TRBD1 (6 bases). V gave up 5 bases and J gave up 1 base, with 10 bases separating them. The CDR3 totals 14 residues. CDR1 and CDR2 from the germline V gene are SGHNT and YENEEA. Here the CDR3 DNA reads TGTGCCAGCAGCCGGACAGTGGGCACAGATACGCAGTATTTT. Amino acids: CASSRTVGTDTQYF.

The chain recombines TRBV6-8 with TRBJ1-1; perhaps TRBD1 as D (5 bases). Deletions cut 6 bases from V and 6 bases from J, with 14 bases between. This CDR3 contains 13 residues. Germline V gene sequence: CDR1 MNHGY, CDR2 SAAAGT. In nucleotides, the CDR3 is TGTGCCAGCAGGGCTCCAGGGTTACCTGAAGCTTTCTTT. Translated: CASRAPGLPEAFF.

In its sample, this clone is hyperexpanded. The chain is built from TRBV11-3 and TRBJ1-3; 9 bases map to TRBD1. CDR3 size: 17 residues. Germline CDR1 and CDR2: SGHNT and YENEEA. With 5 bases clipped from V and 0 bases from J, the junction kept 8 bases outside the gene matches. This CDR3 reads CASSHPGQGLSGNTIYF. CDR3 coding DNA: TGTGCCAGCAGCCATCCGGGACAGGGACTCTCTGGAAACACCATATATTTT.

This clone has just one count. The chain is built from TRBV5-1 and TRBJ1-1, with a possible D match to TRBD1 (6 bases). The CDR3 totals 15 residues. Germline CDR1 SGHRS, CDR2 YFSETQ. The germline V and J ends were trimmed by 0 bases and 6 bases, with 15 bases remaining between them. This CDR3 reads CASSLAQGTGAEAFF. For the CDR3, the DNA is TGCGCCAGCAGCTTGGCTCAGGGGACCGGCGCTGAAGCTTTCTTT.

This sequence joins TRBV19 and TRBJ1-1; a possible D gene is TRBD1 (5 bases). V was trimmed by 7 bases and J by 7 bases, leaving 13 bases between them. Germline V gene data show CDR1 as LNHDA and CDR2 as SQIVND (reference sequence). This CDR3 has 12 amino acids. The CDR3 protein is CASTKEGREAFF. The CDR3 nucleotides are TGTGCCAGTACCAAGGAGGGGCGTGAAGCTTTCTTT.

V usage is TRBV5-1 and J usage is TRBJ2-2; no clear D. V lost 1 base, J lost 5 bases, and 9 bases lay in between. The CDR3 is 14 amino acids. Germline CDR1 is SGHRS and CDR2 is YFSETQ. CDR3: CASSLSLLTGELFF. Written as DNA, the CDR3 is TGCGCCAGCAGCTTGTCCCTGCTGACCGGGGAGCTGTTTTTT.

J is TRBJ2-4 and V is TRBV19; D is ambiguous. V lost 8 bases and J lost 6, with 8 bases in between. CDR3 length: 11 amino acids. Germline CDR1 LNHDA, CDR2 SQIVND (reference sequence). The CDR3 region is CASRLTNIQYF. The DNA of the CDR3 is TGTGCCAGTCGACTCACAAACATTCAGTACTTC.

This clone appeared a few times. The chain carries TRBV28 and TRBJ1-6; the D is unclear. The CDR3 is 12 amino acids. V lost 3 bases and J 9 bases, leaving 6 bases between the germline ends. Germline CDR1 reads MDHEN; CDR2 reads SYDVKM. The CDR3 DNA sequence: TGTGCCAGCAGTTTTGGGTCTTCACCCCTCCACTTT. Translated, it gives CASSFGSSPLHF.

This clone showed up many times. The CDR3 DNA follows: TGTGCCAGCGGACAATTCCTTAATTCACCCCTCCACTTT. Protein product: CASGQFLNSPLHF. The chain is built from TRBV7-8 and TRBJ1-6, with D perhaps matching TRBD1 (5 bases). Germline lookup yields CDR1 SGHVS and CDR2 FQNEAQ. V was trimmed by 8 bases and J by 6 bases, leaving 11 bases between them. The CDR3 length is 13 residues.

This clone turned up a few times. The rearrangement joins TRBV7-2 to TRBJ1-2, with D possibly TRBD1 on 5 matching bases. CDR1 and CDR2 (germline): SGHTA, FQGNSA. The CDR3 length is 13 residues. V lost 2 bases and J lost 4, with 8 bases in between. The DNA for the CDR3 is TGTGCCAGCAGCTTACGGGGGTCCTATGGCTACACCTTC. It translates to CASSLRGSYGYTF.

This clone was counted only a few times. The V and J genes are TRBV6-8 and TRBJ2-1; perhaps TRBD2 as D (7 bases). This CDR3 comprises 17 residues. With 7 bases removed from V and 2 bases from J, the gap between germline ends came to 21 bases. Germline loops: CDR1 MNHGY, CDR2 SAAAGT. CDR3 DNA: TGTGCCAGCACCCACACACTGAGGGGGGGTACCTACAATGAGCAGTTCTTC. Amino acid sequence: CASTHTLRGGTYNEQFF.

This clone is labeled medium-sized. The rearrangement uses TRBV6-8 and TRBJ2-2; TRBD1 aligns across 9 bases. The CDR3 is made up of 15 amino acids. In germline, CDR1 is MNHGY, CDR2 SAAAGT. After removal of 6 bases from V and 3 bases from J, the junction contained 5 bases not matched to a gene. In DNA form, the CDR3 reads TGTGCCAGCAGACCCGGACAGGGGTACACCGGGGAGCTGTTTTTT. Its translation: CASRPGQGYTGELFF.

The CDR3 DNA follows: TGTGCCAGCTCACCCCCAGGGGGTGGCGGTCAGCCCCAGCATTTT. It encodes CASSPPGGGGQPQHF. The V gene is TRBV18, the J gene TRBJ1-5, with 7 bases aligning to TRBD1. Germline V gene sequence: CDR1 KGHSH, CDR2 LQKENI. The CDR3 consists of 15 residues. V dropped 3 bases and J dropped 6; count of bases not matched to a gene: 8.

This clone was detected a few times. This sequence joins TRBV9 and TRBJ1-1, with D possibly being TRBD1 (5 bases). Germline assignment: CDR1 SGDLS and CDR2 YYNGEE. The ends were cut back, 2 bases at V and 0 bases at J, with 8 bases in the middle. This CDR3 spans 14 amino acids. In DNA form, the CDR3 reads TGTGCCAGCAGCGTCGAGGGGATGAACACTGAAGCTTTCTTT. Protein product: CASSVEGMNTEAFF.

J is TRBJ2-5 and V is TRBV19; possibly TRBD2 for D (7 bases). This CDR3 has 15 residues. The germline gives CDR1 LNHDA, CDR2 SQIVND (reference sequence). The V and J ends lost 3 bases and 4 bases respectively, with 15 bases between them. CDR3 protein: CASSMSPGGRETQYF. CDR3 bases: TGTGCCAGTAGTATGTCCCCGGGGGGCAGAGAGACCCAGTACTTC.

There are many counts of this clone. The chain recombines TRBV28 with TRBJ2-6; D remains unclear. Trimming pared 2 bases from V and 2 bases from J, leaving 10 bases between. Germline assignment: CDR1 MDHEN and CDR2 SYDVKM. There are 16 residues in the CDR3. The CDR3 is CASSLQPLPGANVLTF. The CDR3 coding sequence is TGTGCCAGCAGTTTACAGCCATTACCTGGGGCCAACGTCCTGACTTTC.

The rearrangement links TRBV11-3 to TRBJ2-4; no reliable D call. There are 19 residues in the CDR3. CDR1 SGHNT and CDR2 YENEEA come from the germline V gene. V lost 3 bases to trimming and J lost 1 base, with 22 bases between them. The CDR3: CASSFAGLRQDEAKNIQYF. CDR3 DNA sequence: TGTGCCAGCAGCTTCGCTGGGTTGAGGCAGGATGAGGCCAAAAACATTCAGTACTTC.

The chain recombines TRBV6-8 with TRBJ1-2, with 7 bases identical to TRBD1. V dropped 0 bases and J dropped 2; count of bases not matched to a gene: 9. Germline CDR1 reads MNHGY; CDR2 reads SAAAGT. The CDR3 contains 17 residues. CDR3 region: CASSYSRRGRGNYGYTF. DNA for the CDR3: TGTGCCAGCAGTTACTCGCGGAGGGGGCGAGGCAACTATGGCTACACCTTC.

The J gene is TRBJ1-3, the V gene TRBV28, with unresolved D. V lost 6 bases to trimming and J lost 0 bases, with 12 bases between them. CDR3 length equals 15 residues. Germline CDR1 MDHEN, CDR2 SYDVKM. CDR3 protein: CASRVHTTSGNTIYF. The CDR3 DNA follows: TGTGCCAGCAGGGTACATACTACCTCTGGAAACACCATATATTTT.

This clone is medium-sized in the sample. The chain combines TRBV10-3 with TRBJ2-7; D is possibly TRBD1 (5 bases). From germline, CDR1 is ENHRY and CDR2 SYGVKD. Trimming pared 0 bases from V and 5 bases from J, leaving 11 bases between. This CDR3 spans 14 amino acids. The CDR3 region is CAISESRGRHEQYF. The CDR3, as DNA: TGTGCCATCAGTGAGTCTAGGGGTAGGCACGAGCAGTACTTC.

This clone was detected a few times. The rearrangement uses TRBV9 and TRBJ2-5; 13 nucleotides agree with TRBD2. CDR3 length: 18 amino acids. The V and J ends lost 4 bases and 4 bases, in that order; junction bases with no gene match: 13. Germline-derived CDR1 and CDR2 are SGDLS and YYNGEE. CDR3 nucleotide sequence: TGTGCCAGCAGCCCCAAGGGACTAGCGGGGAGTAAGGGAGAGACCCAGTACTTC. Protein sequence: CASSPKGLAGSKGETQYF.

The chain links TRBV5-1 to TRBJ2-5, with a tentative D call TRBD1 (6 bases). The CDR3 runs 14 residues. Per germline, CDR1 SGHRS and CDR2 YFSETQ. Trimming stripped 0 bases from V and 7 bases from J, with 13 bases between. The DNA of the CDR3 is TGCGCCAGCAGCTTGGGGGCAGGGGAAGGGACCCAGTACTTC. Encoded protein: CASSLGAGEGTQYF.

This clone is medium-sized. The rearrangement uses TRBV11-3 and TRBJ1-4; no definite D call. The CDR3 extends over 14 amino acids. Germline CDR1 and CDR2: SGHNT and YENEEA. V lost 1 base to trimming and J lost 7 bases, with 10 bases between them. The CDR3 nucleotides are TGTGCCAGCAGCTTAGTTGCGGGAGGTGAAAAACTGTTTTTT. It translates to CASSLVAGGEKLFF.

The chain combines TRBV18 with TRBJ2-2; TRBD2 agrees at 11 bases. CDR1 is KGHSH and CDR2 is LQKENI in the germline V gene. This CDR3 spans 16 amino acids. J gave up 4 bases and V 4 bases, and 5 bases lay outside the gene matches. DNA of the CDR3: TGTGCCAGCTCACTGCCCGGACTAGCGGGCACCGGGGAGCTGTTTTTT. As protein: CASSLPGLAGTGELFF.

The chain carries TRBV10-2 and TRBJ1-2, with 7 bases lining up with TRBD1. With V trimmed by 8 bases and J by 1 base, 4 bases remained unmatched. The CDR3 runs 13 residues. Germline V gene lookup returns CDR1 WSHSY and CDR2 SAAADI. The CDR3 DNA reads TGCGCCAGCGGACAGGTTGTTAACTATGGCTACACCTTC. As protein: CASGQVVNYGYTF.

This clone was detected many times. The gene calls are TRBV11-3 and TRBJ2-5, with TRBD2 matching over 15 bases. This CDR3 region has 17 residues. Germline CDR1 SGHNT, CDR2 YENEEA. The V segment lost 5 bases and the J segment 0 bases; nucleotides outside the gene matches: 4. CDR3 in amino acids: CASSLGLAGGNQETQYF. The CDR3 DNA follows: TGTGCCAGCAGCCTAGGACTAGCGGGGGGGAACCAAGAGACCCAGTACTTC.

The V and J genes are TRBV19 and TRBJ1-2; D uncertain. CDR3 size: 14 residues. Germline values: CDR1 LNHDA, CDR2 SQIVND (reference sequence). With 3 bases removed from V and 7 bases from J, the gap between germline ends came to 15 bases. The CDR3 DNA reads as TGTGCCAGTAGTATTCCGGGATCCGTAACTGGCTACACCTTC. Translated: CASSIPGSVTGYTF.

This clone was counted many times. Here the CDR3 DNA reads TGTGCCAGCAGACCAGGGGTTGCGGACACTGAAGCTTTCTTT. Its protein is CASRPGVADTEAFF. V is TRBV11-3 and J is TRBJ1-1; D perhaps matches TRBD1 (6 bases). The germline gives CDR1 SGHNT, CDR2 YENEEA. V was shortened by 6 bases and J by 3 bases, with 14 bases between the two germline ends. The CDR3 contains 14 residues. Using reference TRBV11-3 and TRBJ1-1 for the parts outside the CDR3, the full variable domain is EAGVVQSPRYKIIEKKQPVAFWCNPISGHNTLYWYLQNLGQGPELLIRYENEEAVDDSQLPKDRFSAERLKGVDSTLKIQPAELGDSAVYLCASRPGVADTEAFFGQGTRLTVV.